This entry features one TCR beta chain sequence. What it recognizes is unknown. Given the absence of the conserved phenylalanine or tryptophan at the CDR3 end, a read error is likely. It is unclear where the CDR3 begins or ends on the DNA, so no DNA is shown, and the CDR3 is as TCRdb lists it. This entry belongs to a study of tumor-infiltrating lymphocytes in primary liver carcinoma. The wider study: The cohort included men and women aged 30 to 69 years. Stage T1-T3 N0M0 tumors measured 4.2 to 10 cm at most.

From roughly 21-30 mg of unsorted bulk tissue, DNA and RNA were co-extracted together. Every one of the tumor samples had a viable tumor cell content above 85%. Study results and limitations: Paired tumor-adjacent and tumor-blood samples overlapped less than tumor region pairs did.

Making TCR beta cDNA involved approximately 530 ng total RNA and a constant-region primer. ARM-PCR, slightly modified, supplied the TCR beta libraries through three nested multiplex PCR rounds. Running nine to ten cycles apiece, the first two PCR rounds relied on TRBV1-TRBV30 forward primers together with a C-beta reverse primer. Via MiXCR, TCRdb re-called the multiplex PCR reads, giving one row per CDR3 protein. The sample holds approximately 110,000 distinct CDR3 sequences, 64% seen once. The CDR3 length is 14 residues, termini included. This TCR derives from a woman in her sixties with primary liver carcinoma and hepatitis B virus infection. The chain has TRBV12-3 or TRBV12-4 and TRBJ1-1. The sample taken for sequencing was liver tumor tissue from sampling region 3. This sample's subset: tumor region T3, left-lateral pole. CDR3 loop: CASTYQHPNTEAFL.